A single sample gave rise to the 27 T cell receptor beta chains below, sequenced in a study of cytomegalovirus exposure and HLA in healthy donors (dated by TCRdb to 2016 to 2017). Libraries were prepared through the immunoSEQ multiplex PCR assay. For the multiplex PCR, a mixture combining 60 forward primers for TCR Vbeta segments and 13 reverse primers for TCR Jbeta segments was used. TCRdb retrieved this table from immuneACCESS and kept in-frame rearrangements only. Not all clones are present; in checked studies, unresolved V genes account for under half, and no reason is known for the remainder. The sample table records about 120,000 clones; more than 75% of these occur just once. The ten largest clones add up to around 9.9% of the sample. The sample comprised PBMCs. These receptors all stem from a man aged 25 to 40 in good health and CMV-seropositive.

Remarks on this clone: Other DNA sequences in the sample encode the same CDR3. The chain joins TRBV7-9 to TRBJ2-1; D might be TRBD2 (6 bases). In germline, CDR1 is SEHNR, CDR2 FQNEAQ (reference sequence). The V gene lost 0 bases and the J gene lost 4 bases, with 7 bases spanning the gap. The CDR3 covers 14 residues. This CDR3 reads CASSLAGTYNEQFF. The CDR3 DNA follows: TGTGCCAGCAGCTTAGCGGGGACTTACAATGAGCAGTTCTTC. Combining the CDR3 with reference TRBV7-9 and TRBJ2-1 gives the whole variable domain DTGVSQNPRHKITKRGQNVTFRCDPISEHNRLYWYRQTLGQGPEFLTYFQNEAQLEKSRLLSDRFSAERPKGSFSTLEIQRTEQGDSAMYLCASSLAGTYNEQFFGPGTRLTVL.

The CDR3 sequence: CASSFTRDSPGELFF. CDR3 nucleotide sequence: TGTGCCAGCAGTTTTACCCGGGATTCCCCCGGGGAGCTGTTTTTT. V is TRBV27 and J is TRBJ2-2; TRBD2 might be the D (5 bases). Per the germline V gene, CDR1 is MNHEY and CDR2 is SMNVEV (reference sequence). Trimming removed 3 bases from V and 6 bases from J, with 14 bases in between. The CDR3 sequence is 15 residues long.

CDR3 DNA sequence: TGCGCCAGCAGCGCAGGACTAGCGGGAGGTCTATACAATGAGCAGTTCTTC. Translated, it gives CASSAGLAGGLYNEQFF. V gene TRBV5-1 combines with J gene TRBJ2-1; TRBD2 aligns across 14 bases. The germline gives CDR1 SGHRS, CDR2 YFSETQ. With V trimmed by 4 bases and J by 4 bases, 7 bases remained unmatched. This CDR3 region has 17 residues.

This chain joins TRBV4-2 and TRBJ2-7; 9 bases are a match to TRBD2. Trimming cost V 1 base and J 3 bases; bases outside gene matches: 4. There are 15 residues in the CDR3. Looked up from germline, CDR1 is LGHNA and CDR2 is YNFKEQ. CDR3 DNA: TGTGCCAGCAGCCAAGCTTTAGCGGGAGTCTACGAGCAGTACTTC. As protein: CASSQALAGVYEQYF.

V and J are TRBV7-9 and TRBJ2-3; D call uncertain. V lost 3 bases, J lost 4 bases, and 11 bases lay in between. Germline CDR1 is SEHNR and CDR2 is FQNEAQ (reference sequence). The CDR3 is 14 residues long. CDR3 coding DNA: TGTGCCAGCAGCTTTCGTAGTCTTTCAGATACGCAGTATTTT. Encoded protein: CASSFRSLSDTQYF.

The J gene is TRBJ2-7, the V gene TRBV4-2; 11 positions match TRBD2. After removal of 4 bases from V and 5 bases from J, the junction contained 10 bases not matched to a gene. The germline gives CDR1 LGHNA, CDR2 YNFKEQ. The CDR3 has 16 amino acids. The CDR3 region has the DNA TGTGCCAGCAGCCTCACCGGGACTAGCGGTTTCCACGAGCAGTACTTC. It is translated as CASSLTGTSGFHEQYF.

This clone has only a few counts. The V gene is TRBV4-2, the J gene TRBJ1-1; D ambiguous. Per germline, CDR1 LGHNA and CDR2 YNFKEQ. V lost 1 base and J 1 base, leaving 7 bases between the germline ends. The CDR3 sequence is 14 residues long. The CDR3 spells CASSQVERNTEAFF. The CDR3 bases are TGTGCCAGCAGCCAAGTAGAACGGAACACTGAAGCTTTCTTT.

This chain links TRBV2 with TRBJ1-5; D is undetermined. Germline V gives CDR1 SNHLY, CDR2 FYNNEI. CDR3 size: 12 residues. Trimming removed 7 bases from V and 9 bases from J, with 13 bases in between. The CDR3 here is CASTPGGGPQHF. CDR3 nucleotides: TGTGCCAGCACCCCGGGAGGAGGGCCCCAGCATTTT.

The chain is built from TRBV6-5 and TRBJ1-2, with a possible D match to TRBD1 (5 bases). The germline V gene encodes CDR1 MNHEY and CDR2 SVGAGI. The CDR3 length is 14 residues. Trimming removed 2 bases at V and 2 bases at J, with 9 bases between. The CDR3 reads CASSYDSKNYGYTF. The CDR3 coding sequence is TGTGCCAGCAGTTACGACAGTAAAAACTATGGCTACACCTTC.

This clone was detected once. This chain uses TRBV18 with TRBJ1-1; D gene unclear. Trimming pared 3 bases from V and 1 base from J, leaving 6 bases between. The CDR3 is 13 amino acids. Germline CDR1 reads KGHSH; CDR2 reads LQKENI. As DNA, the CDR3 is TGTGCCAGCTCACCTAGAACGAACACTGAAGCTTTCTTT. Translating gives CASSPRTNTEAFF.

The chain links TRBV11-2 to TRBJ2-1, with 10 bases aligning to TRBD2. After removal of 2 bases from V and 2 bases from J, the junction contained 6 bases not matched to a gene. Looked up from germline, CDR1 is SGHAT and CDR2 is FQNNGV. CDR3 length: 17 residues. The CDR3 DNA reads TGTGCCAGCAGCTTACTAGCGGGAGTGAGTACCTACAATGAGCAGTTCTTC. This encodes CASSLLAGVSTYNEQFF.

This chain connects TRBV30 to TRBJ2-1; 8 bases are a match to TRBD2. V was pared by 3 bases and J by 6 bases, with 4 bases of the junction left unmatched. Looked up from germline, CDR1 is GTSNPN and CDR2 is SVGIG (reference sequence). CDR3 length: 13 residues. This chain's CDR3 is CAWRALAVNEQFF. The CDR3 region has the DNA TGTGCCTGGAGAGCACTAGCGGTCAATGAGCAGTTCTTC.

This clone was counted a single time. This chain joins TRBV27 and TRBJ1-5; D uncertain. V was trimmed by 5 bases and J by 0 bases, leaving 8 bases between them. There are 14 residues in the CDR3. Germline-derived CDR1 and CDR2 are MNHEY and SMNVEV (reference sequence). The CDR3 loop is CASSLDYSNQPQHF. The CDR3, as DNA: TGTGCCAGCAGTCTCGACTATAGCAATCAGCCCCAGCATTTT.

The chain combines TRBV7-9 with TRBJ2-7, with a tentative D call TRBD2 (7 bases). CDR3 length: 14 residues. The germline V gene encodes CDR1 SEHNR and CDR2 FQNEAQ (reference sequence). V lost 7 bases and J 3 bases, leaving 16 bases between the germline ends. CDR3 bases: TGTGCCAGCATCTCCGGGGGGCCCTTCTACGAGCAGTACTTC. It is translated as CASISGGPFYEQYF.

This rearrangement joins TRBV18 to TRBJ1-3; TRBD1 agrees at 8 bases. The germline V gene has CDR1 KGHSH and CDR2 LQKENI. The CDR3 runs 16 residues. Germline trimming cut 3 bases from V and 4 bases from J; bases unmatched to any gene: 8. The CDR3, as DNA: TGTGCCAGCTCACCGTCAGCGGCAGGGGGCGGAAACACCATATATTTT. Protein: CASSPSAAGGGNTIYF. The full variable domain, rest sourced from reference TRBV18 and TRBJ1-3, is NAGVMQNPRHLVRRRGQEARLRCSPMKGHSHVYWYRQLPEEGLKFMVYLQKENIIDESGMPKERFSAEFPKEGPSILRIQQVVRGDSAAYFCASSPSAAGGGNTIYFGEGSWLTVV.

This chain joins TRBV9 and TRBJ2-3; 7 bases agree with TRBD2. The CDR3 sequence is 15 residues long. Germline V gene lookup returns CDR1 SGDLS and CDR2 YYNGEE. Losses at the gene ends were 0 bases for V and 3 bases for J; bases not matched to a gene: 4. The CDR3 nucleotides are TGTGCCAGCAGCGTAGTCGGAGCGGGGACAGATACGCAGTATTTT. Protein sequence: CASSVVGAGTDTQYF.

This chain joins TRBV7-2 and TRBJ2-7; perhaps TRBD2 as D (6 bases). CDR1 is SGHTA, CDR2 FQGNSA, per germline. There are 16 residues in the CDR3. V lost 6 bases and J 6 bases, leaving 24 bases between the germline ends. The CDR3 DNA reads as TGTGCCAGCAGATTCGCCGGAGGGCAGATAAGCTCCGAGCAGTACTTC. Its translation is CASRFAGGQISSEQYF.

This chain joins TRBV7-6 and TRBJ2-1; a weak D match, TRBD2 (5 bases). The germline V gene encodes CDR1 SGHVS and CDR2 FNYEAQ. The CDR3 covers 15 residues. The V end was cut by 5 bases, the J end by 7 bases, with 18 bases between. The CDR3 is CASSLRSVRGNEQFF. CDR3 in DNA: TGTGCCAGCAGCCTTCGGTCTGTCCGAGGGAATGAGCAGTTCTTC.

This clone was counted only a few times. This rearrangement joins TRBV4-2 to TRBJ2-3; D remains ambiguous. Germline V gene sequence: CDR1 LGHNA, CDR2 YNFKEQ. Trimming removed 3 bases at V and 0 bases at J, with 10 bases between. This CDR3 is 15 amino acids long. This chain's CDR3 is CASSHDPVSTDTQYF. CDR3 nucleotides: TGTGCCAGCAGCCATGATCCGGTTAGCACAGATACGCAGTATTTT.

This clone was detected a few times. The chain joins TRBV5-6 to TRBJ2-2; D gene unclear. This CDR3 has 13 amino acids. Looked up from germline, CDR1 is SGHDT and CDR2 is YYEEEE. The V and J ends lost 2 bases and 2 bases respectively, with 4 bases between them. The CDR3 protein is CASSFINTGELFF. The CDR3 DNA is TGTGCCAGCAGCTTTATTAACACCGGGGAGCTGTTTTTT.

The V call is TRBV4-1, the J call TRBJ2-7; 10 nucleotides align to TRBD2. The V segment lost 4 bases and the J segment 0 bases; nucleotides outside the gene matches: 9. CDR1 and CDR2 from the germline V gene are MGHRA and YSYEKL. The CDR3 length is 17 residues. CDR3 coding DNA: TGCGCCAGCAGCCCGGGACTAGCGAGATCGGACTCCTACGAGCAGTACTTC. This translates into CASSPGLARSDSYEQYF.

The sample holds a few counts of this clone. The rearrangement joins TRBV5-1 to TRBJ2-1; 9 bases are shared with TRBD2. The CDR3 totals 15 residues. The germline V gene has CDR1 SGHRS and CDR2 YFSETQ. With 5 bases clipped from V and 9 bases from J, the junction kept 12 bases outside the gene matches. The CDR3 region has the DNA TGCGCCAGCAGTGAGGGGGGGACTAGCCGTTCTGAGCAGTTCTTC. This encodes CASSEGGTSRSEQFF.

V is TRBV5-1 and J is TRBJ2-7; 11 positions match TRBD2. This CDR3 has 15 residues. The germline CDR1 and CDR2 sequences are SGHRS and YFSETQ. With 0 bases clipped from V and 2 bases from J, the junction kept 1 base outside the gene matches. This CDR3 reads CASSLGLAGTYEQYF. The CDR3 nucleotides read TGCGCCAGCAGCTTGGGACTAGCGGGGACCTACGAGCAGTACTTC. The full variable domain, in which reference TRBV5-1 and TRBJ2-7 provide the parts outside the CDR3, is KAGVTQTPRYLIKTRGQQVTLSCSPISGHRSVSWYQQTPGQGLQFLFEYFSETQRNKGNFPGRFSGRQFSNSRSEMNVSTLELGDSALYLCASSLGLAGTYEQYFGPGTRLTVT.

The sample holds a few counts of this clone. V usage is TRBV4-2 and J usage is TRBJ2-7; 10 nucleotides line up with TRBD2. CDR3 length: 15 amino acids. Germline V gene sequence: CDR1 LGHNA, CDR2 YNFKEQ. Germline trimming cut 2 bases from V and 3 bases from J; bases unmatched to any gene: 4. In DNA form, the CDR3 reads TGTGCCAGCAGCCAACTAGCGGGAGAAGTCTACGAGCAGTACTTC. This gives the protein CASSQLAGEVYEQYF.

The chain links TRBV7-2 to TRBJ2-5, with D perhaps TRBD1 (7 bases). In germline, CDR1 is SGHTA, CDR2 FQGNSA. The V end was cut by 4 bases, the J end by 4 bases, with 13 bases between. This CDR3 region has 14 residues. In DNA form, the CDR3 reads TGTGCCAGCAGCTCCTACAGGGGAGGAGAGACCCAGTACTTC. Translating gives CASSSYRGGETQYF.

The V gene is TRBV6-5, the J gene TRBJ1-5; 9 bases are a match to TRBD1. The CDR3 length is 15 residues. Germline V gene lookup returns CDR1 MNHEY and CDR2 SVGAGI. Trimming cost V 8 bases and J 4 bases; bases outside gene matches: 9. CDR3 protein: CASGKQGAMNQPQHF. As DNA, the CDR3 is TGTGCCAGCGGAAAACAGGGGGCGATGAATCAGCCCCAGCATTTT.

Of note for this clone: A read error may produce the germline difference seen at one junction end. V gene TRBV5-1 combines with J gene TRBJ2-2; TRBD2 matches at 13 bases. The CDR3 length is 16 residues. The germline gives CDR1 SGHRS, CDR2 YFSETQ. CDR3: CASSLGLAGVTWELFF. CDR3 bases: TGCGCCAGCAGCTTAGGACTAGCGGGAGTCACCTGGGAGCTGTTTTTT.